The 22 T cell receptor beta chains below were found in one sample sequenced in a study of T cells in Graves' hyperthyroidism and ophthalmopathy (dated by TCRdb to between 2018 and 2021). The library was prepared using multiplex PCR. For sequencing, an Illumina HiSeq 2000 was employed. The TCR beta CDR3 regions were amplified from RNA transcripts. The TCR CDR3 was subjected to a first round of RT-PCR using the HTBI primer set and the Qiagen OneStep RT-PCR kit. TCRdb ran its own pipeline on the public reads, namely fastp trimming at Q25 and MiXCR clone calling, and kept in-frame beta chains. Every CDR3 protein is listed once, alongside the most common genes and DNA of its rows. Present in this sample are approximately 410,000 distinct CDR3 sequences, approximately 14% of which were seen just once. Together, the top ten hold about 4.9% of the sample. Sequences were obtained from blood. The receptors were sampled from a woman younger than 35 with Graves' hyperthyroidism.

This chain links TRBV20-1 with TRBJ2-7; D gene uncertain. There are 12 residues in the CDR3. Germline V gene lookup returns CDR1 DFQATT and CDR2 SNEGSKA (reference sequence). Trimming removed 0 bases at V and 2 bases at J, with 5 bases between. CDR3 DNA: TGCAGTGCTAGAGACCGCCCCTACGAGCAGTACTTC. Its translation: CSARDRPYEQYF.

The rearrangement uses TRBV20-1 and TRBJ1-3, with 9 bases lining up with TRBD1. Looked up from germline, CDR1 is DFQATT and CDR2 is SNEGSKA (reference sequence). CDR3 length: 15 residues. V gave up 1 base and J gave up 4 bases; unmatched junction bases: 5. The CDR3 sequence is CSARALTGGGNTIYF. The CDR3 nucleotides read TGCAGTGCTAGAGCCCTGACAGGGGGAGGAAACACCATATATTTT.

The rearrangement links TRBV20-1 to TRBJ1-2; no reliable D call. The CDR3 has 12 amino acids. With 4 bases removed from V and 0 bases from J, the gap between germline ends came to 6 bases. CDR1 is DFQATT and CDR2 is SNEGSKA in the germline V gene (reference sequence). The CDR3 nucleotides are TGCAGTGCTAAAGAAACTAACTATGGCTACACCTTC. This sequence encodes CSAKETNYGYTF.

This clonotype appeared many times. The gene calls are TRBV7-2 and TRBJ2-1, with no clear D. The germline V and J ends were trimmed by 1 base and 9 bases, with 10 bases remaining between them. The CDR3 contains 13 residues. CDR1 and CDR2 (germline): SGHTA, FQGNSA. The chain's CDR3 is CASSLVQGREQFF. The CDR3 DNA reads TGTGCCAGCAGCTTAGTTCAAGGGCGTGAGCAGTTCTTC.

This clonotype was seen ten or more times. CDR3 amino acids: CASSLALAVLGTDTQYF. In DNA form, the CDR3 reads TGTGCCAGCAGCTTAGCTCTTGCAGTACTGGGCACAGATACGCAGTATTTT. The chain has TRBV7-8 and TRBJ2-3; D unresolved. Germline lookup yields CDR1 SGHVS and CDR2 FQNEAQ. V lost 0 bases and J lost 1, with 14 bases in between. The CDR3 has 17 residues.

This clonotype appeared many times. V is TRBV27 and J is TRBJ2-7; D gene ambiguous. The CDR3 is made up of 14 amino acids. CDR1 and CDR2 from the germline V gene are MNHEY and SMNVEV (reference sequence). Deletions cut 2 bases from V and 2 bases from J, with 10 bases between. CDR3 DNA sequence: TGTGCCAGCAGTTTAGTCGCCTCCCCCTACGAGCAGTACTTC. This encodes CASSLVASPYEQYF.

This clonotype was recorded many times. The gene calls are TRBV7-3 and TRBJ2-1, with TRBD2 matching over 9 bases. The CDR3 runs to 18 residues. After removal of 1 base from V and 8 bases from J, the junction contained 15 bases not matched to a gene. Germline V CDR1 and CDR2: SGHTA, FQGTGA. The CDR3 nucleotides are TGTGCCAGCAGCTTAAAGGGATTCGGGGCTAGCGGGATACATGAGCAGTTCTTC. Encoded protein: CASSLKGFGASGIHEQFF.

The chain combines TRBV10-2 with TRBJ2-3; 7 nucleotides align to TRBD1. Trimming at V came to 4 bases and at J to 4 bases, leaving 8 bases not matched to a gene. In germline, CDR1 is WSHSY, CDR2 SAAADI. The CDR3 length is 15 residues. The CDR3 coding sequence is TGCGCCAGCAGTGGAGACAGGGCCTCGGCAGATACGCAGTATTTT. Its translation is CASSGDRASADTQYF.

This clonotype was seen repeatedly, ten times or more. The chain has TRBV10-3 and TRBJ2-7; no clear D gene. The CDR3 is 12 amino acids. CDR1 is ENHRY, CDR2 SYGVKD, per germline. V shed 3 bases and J shed 3 bases, with 6 bases lying between them. The CDR3 DNA reads TGTGCCATCAGTGAATGGGGCTACGAGCAGTACTTC. Amino acids: CAISEWGYEQYF.

The sample holds many counts of this clonotype. The gene calls are TRBV7-8 and TRBJ1-1, with D unresolved. CDR1 and CDR2 (germline): SGHVS, FQNEAQ. The V gene lost 10 bases and the J gene lost 2 bases, with 11 bases spanning the gap. The CDR3 has 12 amino acids. CDR3 in DNA: TGTGCCACCCGACACACAAACACTGAAGCTTTCTTT. Translated: CATRHTNTEAFF.

The J gene is TRBJ2-5, the V gene TRBV7-9; TRBD2 matches at 14 bases. The CDR3 spans 16 residues. Germline V gives CDR1 SEHNR, CDR2 FQNEAQ (reference sequence). The V gene end was trimmed by 5 bases and the J gene end by 3 bases; junction bases not matched to a gene: 5. Here the CDR3 reads CASSLPGLAGEETQYF. CDR3 bases: TGTGCCAGCAGCCTTCCGGGACTAGCGGGAGAAGAGACCCAGTACTTC.

There are a few counts of this clonotype. V gene TRBV10-1 combines with J gene TRBJ2-2; D not certain. V lost 3 bases and J 10 bases, leaving 12 bases between the germline ends. This CDR3 region has 13 residues. In germline, CDR1 is WNHNN, CDR2 SYGVQD (reference sequence). CDR3 loop: CASSDPNRPELFF. The CDR3 region has the DNA TGCGCCAGCAGTGACCCCAACCGCCCGGAGCTGTTTTTT.

This clonotype was counted at least ten times. The chain has TRBV6-5 and TRBJ2-2; 10 bases fit TRBD1. Looked up from germline, CDR1 is MNHEY and CDR2 is SVGAGI. The CDR3 is 18 residues long. V lost 0 bases, J lost 5 bases, and 9 bases stayed unmatched. CDR3 sequence reads: CASSYSRQGAGWTGELFF. CDR3 coding DNA: TGTGCCAGCAGTTACTCGCGACAGGGGGCTGGTTGGACCGGGGAGCTGTTTTTT.

This clonotype has at least ten counts. CDR3 loop: CASTADRGQYF. CDR3 nucleotide sequence: TGTGCCAGCACTGCCGACCGGGGCCAGTACTTC. This chain uses TRBV2 with TRBJ2-5, with D maybe TRBD2 (5 bases). The CDR3 loop spans 11 amino acids. CDR1 SNHLY and CDR2 FYNNEI come from the germline V gene. The V end lost 7 bases, the J end lost 10 bases, and 13 bases lay between the germline ends. The complete variable domain, with remaining parts taken from reference TRBV2 and TRBJ2-5, reads EPEVTQTPSHQVTQMGQEVILRCVPISNHLYFYWYRQILGQKVEFLVSFYNNEISEKSEIFDDQFSVERPDGSNFTLKIRSTKLEDSAMYFCASTADRGQYFGPGTRLLVL.

The chain couples TRBV11-2 to TRBJ2-7; tentatively, D is TRBD2 (6 bases). Germline lookup yields CDR1 SGHAT and CDR2 FQNNGV. CDR3 length: 15 amino acids. Trimming stripped 5 bases from V and 3 bases from J, with 17 bases between. CDR3 in amino acids: CASSPLVGGNYEQYF. CDR3 DNA: TGTGCCAGCAGCCCTTTAGTAGGCGGGAACTACGAGCAGTACTTC. Combining the CDR3 with reference TRBV11-2 and TRBJ2-7 gives the whole variable domain EAGVAQSPRYKIIEKRQSVAFWCNPISGHATLYWYQQILGQGPKLLIQFQNNGVVDDSQLPKDRFSAERLKGVDSTLKIQPAKLEDSAVYLCASSPLVGGNYEQYFGPGTRLTVT.

This clonotype was seen at least ten times. The J gene is TRBJ2-3, the V gene TRBV20-1; 10 bases line up with TRBD2. This CDR3 comprises 15 residues. Germline-derived CDR1 and CDR2 are DFQATT and SNEGSKA (reference sequence). V shed 3 bases and J 5 bases; nucleotides not matched to a gene: 8. CDR3 bases: TGCAGTGCTAGGGGTGGTACTAGCGGGAAAGATACGCAGTATTTT. This translates into CSARGGTSGKDTQYF.

Note on this clonotype: A read error is possible here, since a much larger clone lies one base away. V is TRBV7-3 and J is TRBJ2-3; D is undetermined. Germline-derived CDR1 and CDR2 are SGHTA and FQGTGA. There are 16 residues in the CDR3. The CDR3 here is CVSSNRTEFGTDTQYF. DNA for the CDR3: TGTGTCAGCAGCAACCGGACCGAGTTTGGCACAGATACGCAGTATTTT. Complete variable domain (other parts from reference TRBV7-3 and TRBJ2-3): GAGVSQTPSNKVTEKGKYVELRCDPISGHTALYWYRQSLGQGPEFLIYFQGTGAADDSGLPNDRFFAVRPEGSVSTLKIQRTERGDSAVYLCVSSNRTEFGTDTQYFGPGTRLTVL.

The sample holds many counts of this clonotype. The J gene is TRBJ1-1, the V gene TRBV6-2 or TRBV6-3; D gene unclear. In germline, CDR1 is MNHEY, CDR2 SVGEGT. The ends were cut back, 2 bases at V and 5 bases at J, with 12 bases in the middle. This CDR3 spans 14 amino acids. As DNA, the CDR3 is TGTGCCAGCAGTTACCGATCGCGTGATACTGAAGCTTTCTTT. Translation gives CASSYRSRDTEAFF.

The V gene is TRBV7-8, the J gene TRBJ2-7; the match to TRBD1 covers 9 bases. Trimming took 5 bases from V and 3 from J; bases not matched to a gene: 11. This CDR3 is 16 amino acids long. CDR1 SGHVS and CDR2 FQNEAQ come from the germline V gene. This chain's CDR3 is CASSLLTGGGYYEQYF. The CDR3 region has the DNA TGTGCCAGCAGCCTCCTCACAGGGGGCGGCTACTACGAGCAGTACTTC.

This clonotype showed up many times. The rearrangement uses TRBV20-1 and TRBJ1-1; D ambiguous. With 6 bases removed from V and 0 bases from J, the gap between germline ends came to 14 bases. There are 14 residues in the CDR3. The germline V gene has CDR1 DFQATT and CDR2 SNEGSKA (reference sequence). The CDR3 bases are TGCAGTGCCCCTATGGCCAGAATGAACACTGAAGCTTTCTTT. It encodes CSAPMARMNTEAFF.

This clonotype has a handful of counts. The chain links TRBV7-9 to TRBJ1-3; no definite D call. The CDR3 loop spans 14 amino acids. Trimming took 3 bases from V and 1 from J, leaving 7 bases between them. Germline CDR1 SEHNR, CDR2 FQNEAQ (reference sequence). DNA for the CDR3: TGTGCCAGCAGCTTTGAGGGTTCTGGAAACACCATATATTTT. Residues: CASSFEGSGNTIYF.

This clonotype was counted many times. V and J are TRBV28 and TRBJ2-7; D perhaps matches TRBD2 (5 bases). Germline V lookup: CDR1 MDHEN, CDR2 SYDVKM. V dropped 7 bases and J dropped 2 bases, with 15 bases sitting between them. This CDR3 comprises 14 residues. The CDR3 protein is CASTRGRNTYEQYF. CDR3 DNA sequence: TGTGCCAGCACCCGAGGGCGGAACACCTACGAGCAGTACTTC.